The present T cell receptor (beta chain) was sequenced within a study of blood T cell repertoires in COVID-19. The wider study: The analysed material was cDNA or gDNA that came from T cells, B-cell-depleted T cells, or PBMCs.

In the study's own analysis: Amplification of reference gene primers provided the estimated nucleated cell counts. TCRdb keeps only in-frame clones here, not all; method: immunoSEQ multiplex PCR. The D gene and trimming were derived from the DNA, and the V and J assignments and clone size from that table. Of some 120,000 clones listed, about 93% are singletons. This clone occurred once. The CDR3 has 11 amino acids. CDR1 is SQVTM and CDR2 is ANQGSEA in the germline V gene. Trimming removed 6 bases at V and 0 bases at J, with 6 bases between. The specimen sequenced was peripheral blood. The receptor's source is a man aged 45 to 65 with COVID-19, enrolled during active disease. The chain recombines TRBV29-1 with TRBJ2-7, with D perhaps TRBD1 (5 bases). CDR3 region: CSVGASYEQYF. The CDR3 nucleotides read TGCAGCGTAGGGGCCTCCTACGAGCAGTACTTC.